This T cell receptor (beta chain) came from a study of Graves' ophthalmopathy and Graves' hyperthyroidism. This clonotype was observed at least ten times. The length of the CDR3 is 13 residues. Germline-derived CDR1 and CDR2 are DFQATT and SNEGSKA (reference sequence). Trimming left V 7 bases short and J 1 base short, with 11 bases between. Uncontrolled infections, pregnancy, lactation or other autoimmune diseases led to patient exclusion. The sequenced template was RNA, covering the TCR beta CDR3 region. The workflow started with a first-round RT-PCR run with HTBI primers and then moved on to a second-round multiplex PCR. TCRdb reanalysed the multiplex PCR reads using MiXCR and keeps one entry per CDR3 protein. The repertoire has 45,000 to 60,000 distinct CDR3 sequences, less than 55% of them found once; the top ten carry roughly 5%.

This clonotype was sampled from an adult woman with Graves' ophthalmopathy. The chain employs TRBV20-1 and TRBJ1-5, with D unresolved. Sequencing used peripheral blood. As DNA, the CDR3 is TGCAGTGGAGGAGAGTGGAGCAATCAGCCCCAGCATTTT. Protein: CSGGEWSNQPQHF.